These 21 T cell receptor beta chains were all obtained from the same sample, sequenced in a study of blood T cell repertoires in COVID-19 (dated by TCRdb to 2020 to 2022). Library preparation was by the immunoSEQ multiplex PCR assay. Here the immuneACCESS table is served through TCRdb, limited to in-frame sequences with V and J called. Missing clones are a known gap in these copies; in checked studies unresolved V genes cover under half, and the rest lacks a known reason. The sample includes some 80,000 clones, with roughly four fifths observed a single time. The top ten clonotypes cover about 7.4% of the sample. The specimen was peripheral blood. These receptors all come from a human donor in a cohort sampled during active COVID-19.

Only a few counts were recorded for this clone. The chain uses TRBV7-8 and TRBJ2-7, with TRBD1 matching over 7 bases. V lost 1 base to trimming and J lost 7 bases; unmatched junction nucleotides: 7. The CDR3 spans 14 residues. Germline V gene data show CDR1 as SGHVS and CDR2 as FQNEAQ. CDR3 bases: TGTGCCAGCAGCTTAGGGAGACAGGGCAAGGAGCAGTACTTC. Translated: CASSLGRQGKEQYF. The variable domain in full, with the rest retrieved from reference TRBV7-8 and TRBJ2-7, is GAGVSQSPRYKVAKRGQDVALRCDPISGHVSLFWYQQALGQGPEFLTYFQNEAQLDKSGLPSDRFFAERPEGSVSTLKIQRTQQEDSAVYLCASSLGRQGKEQYFGPGTRLTVT.

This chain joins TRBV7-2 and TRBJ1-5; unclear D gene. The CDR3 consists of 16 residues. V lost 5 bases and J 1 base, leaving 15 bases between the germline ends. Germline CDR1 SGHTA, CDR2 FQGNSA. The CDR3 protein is CASSPDPGSSNQPQHF. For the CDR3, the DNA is TGTGCCAGCAGCCCTGATCCGGGTTCGAGCAATCAGCCCCAGCATTTT.

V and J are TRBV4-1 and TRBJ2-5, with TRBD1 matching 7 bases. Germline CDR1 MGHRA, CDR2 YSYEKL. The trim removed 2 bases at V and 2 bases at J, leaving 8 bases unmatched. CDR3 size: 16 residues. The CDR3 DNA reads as TGCGCCAGCAGCCAACGGGACAGAAACCCTCAAGAGACCCAGTACTTC. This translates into CASSQRDRNPQETQYF.

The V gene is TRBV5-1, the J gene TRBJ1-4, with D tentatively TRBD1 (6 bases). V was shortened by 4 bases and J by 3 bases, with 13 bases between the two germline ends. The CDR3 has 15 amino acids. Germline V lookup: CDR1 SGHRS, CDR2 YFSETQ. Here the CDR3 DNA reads TGCGCCAGCAGCGGTCAGGGGTTTGCTAATGAAAAACTGTTTTTT. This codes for CASSGQGFANEKLFF. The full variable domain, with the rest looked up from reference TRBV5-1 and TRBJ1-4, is KAGVTQTPRYLIKTRGQQVTLSCSPISGHRSVSWYQQTPGQGLQFLFEYFSETQRNKGNFPGRFSGRQFSNSRSEMNVSTLELGDSALYLCASSGQGFANEKLFFGSGTQLSVL.

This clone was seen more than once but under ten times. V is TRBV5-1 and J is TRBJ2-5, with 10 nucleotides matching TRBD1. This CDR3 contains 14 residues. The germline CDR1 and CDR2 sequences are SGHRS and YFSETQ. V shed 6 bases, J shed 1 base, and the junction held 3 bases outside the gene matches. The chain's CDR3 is CASNRQGAQETQYF. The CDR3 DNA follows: TGCGCCAGCAATAGACAGGGGGCCCAAGAGACCCAGTACTTC.

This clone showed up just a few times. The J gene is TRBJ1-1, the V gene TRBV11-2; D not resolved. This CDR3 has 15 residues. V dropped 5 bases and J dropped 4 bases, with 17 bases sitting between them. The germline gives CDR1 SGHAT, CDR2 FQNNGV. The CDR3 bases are TGTGCCAGCAGCCCATGGGCAGGTCGGCGCACTGAAGCTTTCTTT. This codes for CASSPWAGRRTEAFF.

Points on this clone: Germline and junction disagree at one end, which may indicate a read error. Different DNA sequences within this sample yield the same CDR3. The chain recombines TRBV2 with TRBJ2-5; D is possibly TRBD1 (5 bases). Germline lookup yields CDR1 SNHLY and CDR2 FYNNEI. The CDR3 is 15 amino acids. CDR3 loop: CASSGDLGRGETQYF. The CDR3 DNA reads TGTGCCAGCAGTGGAGATTTGGGGCGAGGAGAGACCCAATACTTC.

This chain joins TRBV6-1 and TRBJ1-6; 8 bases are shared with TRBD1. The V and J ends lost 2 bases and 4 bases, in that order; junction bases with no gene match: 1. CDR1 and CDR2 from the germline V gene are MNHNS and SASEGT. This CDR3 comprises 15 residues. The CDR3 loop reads CASSEQGAYNSPLHF. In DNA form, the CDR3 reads TGTGCCAGCAGTGAACAGGGGGCATATAATTCACCCCTCCACTTT.

The CDR3: CASSVGRTGVGYTF. The CDR3 DNA reads as TGTGCCAGCAGCGTAGGAAGGACAGGGGTTGGCTACACCTTC. The chain combines TRBV9 with TRBJ1-2; 9 bases agree with TRBD1. This CDR3 has 14 amino acids. Germline CDR1 reads SGDLS; CDR2 reads YYNGEE. V was clipped by 0 bases and J by 7 bases; unmatched bases: 4.

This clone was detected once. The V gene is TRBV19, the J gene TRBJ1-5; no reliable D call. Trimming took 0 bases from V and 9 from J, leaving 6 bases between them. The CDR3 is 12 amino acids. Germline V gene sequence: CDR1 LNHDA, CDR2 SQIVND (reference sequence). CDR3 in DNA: TGTGCCAGTAGTATAGAGGGCTCGCCCCAGCATTTT. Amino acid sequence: CASSIEGSPQHF.

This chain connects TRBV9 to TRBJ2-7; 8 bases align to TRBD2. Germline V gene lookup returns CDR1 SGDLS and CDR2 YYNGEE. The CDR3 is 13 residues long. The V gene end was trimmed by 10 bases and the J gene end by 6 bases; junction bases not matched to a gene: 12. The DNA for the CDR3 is TGTGCCGGACTGTGGCGGGGGGTCACCGAGCAGTACTTC. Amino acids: CAGLWRGVTEQYF.

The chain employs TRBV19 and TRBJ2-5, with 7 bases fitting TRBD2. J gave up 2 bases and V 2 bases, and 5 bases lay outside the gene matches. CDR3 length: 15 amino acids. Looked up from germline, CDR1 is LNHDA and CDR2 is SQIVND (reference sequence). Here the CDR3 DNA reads TGTGCCAGTAGTATAAGGTTCGGGGGGCAAGAGACCCAGTACTTC. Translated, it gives CASSIRFGGQETQYF.

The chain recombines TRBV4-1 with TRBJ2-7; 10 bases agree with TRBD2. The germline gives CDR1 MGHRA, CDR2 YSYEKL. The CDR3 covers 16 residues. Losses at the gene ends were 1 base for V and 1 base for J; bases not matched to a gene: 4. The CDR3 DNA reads TGCGCCAGCAGCCAAGCGGCTAGCGGGGGTTCCTACGAGCAGTACTTC. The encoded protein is CASSQAASGGSYEQYF.

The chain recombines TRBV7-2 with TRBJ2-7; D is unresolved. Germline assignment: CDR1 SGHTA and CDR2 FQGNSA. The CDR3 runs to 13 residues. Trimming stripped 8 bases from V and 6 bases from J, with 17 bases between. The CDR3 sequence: CASARQARSEQYF. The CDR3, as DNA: TGTGCCAGCGCACGGCAGGCCCGGTCCGAGCAGTACTTC.

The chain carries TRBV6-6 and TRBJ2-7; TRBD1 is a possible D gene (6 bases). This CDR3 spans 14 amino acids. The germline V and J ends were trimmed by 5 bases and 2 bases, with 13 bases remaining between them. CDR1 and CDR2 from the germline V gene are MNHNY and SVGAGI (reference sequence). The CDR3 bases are TGTGCCAGCAGTCTACAGGGTAGGGCCTACGAGCAGTACTTC. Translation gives CASSLQGRAYEQYF.

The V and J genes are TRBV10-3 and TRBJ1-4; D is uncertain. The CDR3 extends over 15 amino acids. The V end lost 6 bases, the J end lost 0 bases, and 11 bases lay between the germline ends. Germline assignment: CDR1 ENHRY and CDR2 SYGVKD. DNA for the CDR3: TGTGCCATCAGCGAAACAGCTACAACTAATGAAAAACTGTTTTTT. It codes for CAISETATTNEKLFF.

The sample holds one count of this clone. As DNA, the CDR3 is TGTGCCAGCAGCCTCGGGACTAGCGGGAAAACCAAAAACATTCAGTACTTC. Its translation: CASSLGTSGKTKNIQYF. V gene TRBV3-1 (or the pseudogene TRBV3-2) combines with J gene TRBJ2-4; 13 nucleotides match TRBD2. Trimming at V came to 4 bases and at J to 2 bases, leaving 5 bases not matched to a gene. The CDR3 loop spans 17 amino acids. The germline V gene encodes CDR1 LGHDT and CDR2 YNNKEL (reference sequence).

In DNA, the CDR3 is TGCGCCAGCAGCTTAGCTTCCGGGACAGGGCATGAAAAACTGTTTTTT. Translation gives CASSLASGTGHEKLFF. The chain recombines TRBV5-1 with TRBJ1-4; 9 nucleotides align to TRBD1. Trimming cost V 2 bases and J 6 bases; bases outside gene matches: 8. Germline V CDR1 and CDR2: SGHRS, YFSETQ. CDR3 length equals 16 residues.

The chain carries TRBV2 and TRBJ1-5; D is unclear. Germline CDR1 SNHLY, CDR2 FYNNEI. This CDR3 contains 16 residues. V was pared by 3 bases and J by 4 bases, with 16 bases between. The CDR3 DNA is TGTGCCAGCAGTGACGTGGGGAGGCTGGGGAATCAGCCCCAGCATTTT. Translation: CASSDVGRLGNQPQHF.

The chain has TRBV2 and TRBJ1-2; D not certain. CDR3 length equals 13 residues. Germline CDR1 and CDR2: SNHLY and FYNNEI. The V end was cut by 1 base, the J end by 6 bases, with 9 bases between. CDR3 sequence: CASSEVRFNGYTF. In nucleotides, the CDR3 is TGTGCCAGCAGTGAAGTGAGGTTCAATGGCTACACCTTC.

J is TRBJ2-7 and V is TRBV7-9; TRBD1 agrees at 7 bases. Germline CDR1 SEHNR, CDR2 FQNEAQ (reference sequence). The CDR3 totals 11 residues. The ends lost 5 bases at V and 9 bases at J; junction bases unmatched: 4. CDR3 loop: CASSTGVGQYF. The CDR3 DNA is TGTGCCAGCAGCACAGGGGTAGGGCAGTACTTC.